Following are 27 T cell receptor beta chains from one sample sequenced in a study of CD8+CD57+ T cells in acquired aplastic anemia. Template material for TCR beta VDJ and CDR3 profiling consisted of genomic DNA. TCRdb fed the reads into MiXCR, producing one record per CDR3 protein. The repertoire holds some 120,000 distinct CDR3 sequences, with about 46% as singletons. Sequencing used sorted CD4+, CD8+, or CD8+CD57+ T cells (not recorded which) from PBMCs. The receptors were gathered from a human donor in good health, serving as a control.

With respect to this clonotype: A junction end diverges from the germline sequence, so it may reflect a read error. J is TRBJ1-4 and V is TRBV20-1; D uncertain. The CDR3 covers 13 residues. Germline CDR1 DFQATT, CDR2 SNEGSKA (reference sequence). CDR3 nucleotides: TGCAGTGCTAGACAGGCAACTAATGAAGAACTGTTCTTT. This gives the protein CSARQATNEELFF.

Many counts were recorded for this clonotype. The rearrangement uses TRBV20-1 and TRBJ1-1; possibly TRBD1 for D (5 bases). The V gene's germline CDR1 is DFQATT and CDR2 SNEGSKA (reference sequence). The CDR3 is made up of 16 amino acids. Trimming pared 0 bases from V and 4 bases from J, leaving 18 bases between. The CDR3 sequence is CSAREKYRSVGTEAFF. The CDR3 nucleotides are TGCAGTGCTAGAGAAAAGTACAGGTCTGTCGGCACTGAAGCTTTCTTT.

This clonotype came up many times. This sequence joins TRBV11-3 and TRBJ1-1; 8 nucleotides align to TRBD1. Germline V gives CDR1 SGHNT, CDR2 YENEEA. V was pared by 5 bases and J by 5 bases, with 7 bases of the junction left unmatched. The CDR3 length is 14 residues. The CDR3 region has the DNA TGTGCCAGCAGCCCGACAGGGGCTTCAACTGAAGCTTTCTTT. Translation gives CASSPTGASTEAFF.

This clonotype was counted a few times. Its ends do not fully match the called genes, so a read error is possible. The genes are TRBV20-1 and TRBJ2-7; possibly TRBD2 for D (6 bases). Germline-derived CDR1 and CDR2 are DFQATT and SNEGSKA (reference sequence). CDR3 length equals 14 residues. The CDR3 sequence: CSARTGGISYKQYF. Here the CDR3 DNA reads TGCAGTGCTAGAACTGGCGGGATCTCCTACAAGCAGTACTTC.

This clonotype was seen a handful of times. A much larger clone differs by one base, so this may be a read error. The chain joins TRBV20-1 to TRBJ2-1, with 7 bases matching TRBD1. CDR1 is DFQATT and CDR2 is SNEGSKA in the germline V gene (reference sequence). The CDR3 runs to 15 residues. The CDR3 is CSAGDLGTAPNEQFF. CDR3 bases: TGCAGTGCTGGAGATTTAGGGACAGCTCCCAATGAGCAGTTCTTC.

This clonotype was counted many times. The chain links TRBV24-1 to TRBJ1-2; weak D call: TRBD1 (5 bases). The length of the CDR3 is 16 residues. Germline V CDR1 and CDR2: KGHDR, SFDVKD. The V and J ends lost 2 bases and 7 bases respectively, with 19 bases between them. The CDR3 DNA sequence: TGTGCCACCAGTGATTCAACCGGGGAGGGGATAGGTGGCTACACCTTC. Its translation is CATSDSTGEGIGGYTF.

This clonotype has ten or more counts. The gene calls are TRBV2 and TRBJ2-3, with 7 bases identical to TRBD2. Trimming removed 6 bases from V and 5 bases from J; junction bases left unmatched: 14. The CDR3 contains 16 residues. The germline CDR1 and CDR2 sequences are SNHLY and FYNNEI. The CDR3 reads CASRLRGDGGIDTQYF. The CDR3 bases are TGTGCCAGCAGGCTACGCGGGGACGGGGGGATAGATACGCAGTATTTT.

This clonotype has a handful of counts. The rearrangement links TRBV24-1 to TRBJ2-7; D is uncertain. V lost 2 bases, J lost 7 bases, and 14 bases lay in between. The CDR3 runs to 14 residues. CDR1 is KGHDR and CDR2 is SFDVKD in the germline V gene. The CDR3, as DNA: TGTGCCACCAGTGATTCCCTAGTGGCTGGGGAGCAGTACTTC. Its protein product is CATSDSLVAGEQYF.

This clonotype came up many times. For the CDR3, the DNA is TGTGCCAGCAGTGGGGTTACTAATGAAAAACTGTTTTTT. Its protein product is CASSGVTNEKLFF. The genes are TRBV2 and TRBJ1-4; D not certain. Deletions cut 4 bases from V and 2 bases from J, with 5 bases between. From germline, CDR1 is SNHLY and CDR2 FYNNEI. This CDR3 is 13 amino acids long.

The V gene is TRBV11-2, the J gene TRBJ2-3; D not resolved. Germline CDR1 reads SGHAT; CDR2 reads FQNNGV. V was pared by 4 bases and J by 6 bases, with 17 bases between. The CDR3 extends over 15 amino acids. DNA of the CDR3: TGTGCCAGCAGCTCCCGAGACCGCACAGATGATACGCAGTATTTT. Translated: CASSSRDRTDDTQYF.

V is TRBV24-1 and J is TRBJ1-1; possibly TRBD1 for D (5 bases). V was clipped by 4 bases and J by 10 bases, with 15 bases between them. This CDR3 spans 13 amino acids. The germline V gene has CDR1 KGHDR and CDR2 SFDVKD. CDR3 DNA: TGTGCCACCAGTGACCCCCTGGGGGGGAGAGCTTTCTTT. Amino acids: CATSDPLGGRAFF.

The table lists this clonotype with many counts. The chain has TRBV7-9 and TRBJ1-6, with a tentative D call TRBD1 (6 bases). The CDR3 has 15 residues. The germline V gene encodes CDR1 SEHNR and CDR2 FQNEAQ (reference sequence). V lost 2 bases, J lost 7 bases, and 12 bases lay in between. The DNA of the CDR3 is TGTGCCAGCAGCTTATTGGGACATGGGAATTCACCCCTCCACTTT. Translated: CASSLLGHGNSPLHF.

V usage is TRBV19 and J usage is TRBJ1-6; perhaps TRBD1 as D (5 bases). Trimming cost V 5 bases and J 4 bases, with 21 bases left between them. Germline-derived CDR1 and CDR2 are LNHDA and SQIVND (reference sequence). CDR3 length equals 18 residues. The CDR3 DNA reads TGTGCCAGTAGTCCTACACCCACGACAGTCGGGTATAATTCACCCCTCCACTTT. It yields the protein CASSPTPTTVGYNSPLHF.

The rearrangement links TRBV20-1 to TRBJ2-7; D remains unclear. Trimming removed 3 bases from V and 2 bases from J, with 17 bases in between. The CDR3 has 15 amino acids. Germline lookup yields CDR1 DFQATT and CDR2 SNEGSKA (reference sequence). CDR3 nucleotides: TGCAGTGCTAGCTCGACTGGGCTGTGGGCCTACGAGCAGTACTTC. Its protein is CSASSTGLWAYEQYF.

This clonotype appeared a single time. One junction end disagrees with the germline gene, perhaps due to a read error. This chain links TRBV20-1 with TRBJ2-1; 12 nucleotides agree with TRBD2. Looked up from germline, CDR1 is DFQATT and CDR2 is SNEGSKA (reference sequence). This CDR3 has 16 amino acids. The CDR3 here is CSAHRLAGAQRNEQFF. CDR3 nucleotide sequence: TGCAGTGCCCACCGACTAGCGGGGGCCCAGAGGAATGAGCAGTTCTTT.

This clonotype was recorded at least ten times. This chain joins TRBV5-5 and TRBJ1-5; TRBD1 is a possible D gene (5 bases). The CDR3 runs to 14 residues. Germline V gene sequence: CDR1 SGHKS, CDR2 YYEKEE (reference sequence). Trimming removed 3 bases from V and 3 bases from J, with 10 bases in between. In nucleotides, the CDR3 is TGTGCCAGCAGCTCGACAGTCGCCAATCAGCCCCAGCATTTT. It yields the protein CASSSTVANQPQHF.

This clonotype came up many times. The chain employs TRBV20-1 and TRBJ1-2; 7 nucleotides line up with TRBD1. The J segment lost 4 bases and the V segment lost 5 bases, leaving 10 bases of the junction unmatched. CDR1 and CDR2 from the germline V gene are DFQATT and SNEGSKA (reference sequence). This CDR3 is 14 amino acids long. CDR3 sequence: CSAPLSRQGYGYTF. The CDR3 coding sequence is TGCAGTGCTCCTTTGTCCCGACAGGGCTATGGCTACACCTTC.

The chain carries TRBV20-1 and TRBJ2-1, with 9 positions matching TRBD1. The ends lost 0 bases at V and 6 bases at J; junction bases unmatched: 9. The CDR3 has 16 residues. Germline values: CDR1 DFQATT, CDR2 SNEGSKA (reference sequence). CDR3 sequence (DNA): TGCAGTGCTAGAGAGTGGACAGGGGTAACGGGCAATGAGCAGTTCTTC. This translates into CSAREWTGVTGNEQFF.

This clonotype has ten or more counts. As DNA, the CDR3 is TGCAGTGCCCAGAACCACTACAATGAGCAGTTCTTC. Its translation: CSAQNHYNEQFF. The rearrangement uses TRBV20-1 and TRBJ2-1; no clear D gene. Germline CDR1 DFQATT, CDR2 SNEGSKA (reference sequence). V lost 6 bases and J 3 bases, leaving 9 bases between the germline ends. This CDR3 comprises 12 residues.

The J gene is TRBJ1-1, the V gene TRBV2; no clear D gene. Looked up from germline, CDR1 is SNHLY and CDR2 is FYNNEI. Trimming removed 0 bases at V and 1 base at J, with 6 bases between. The CDR3 sequence is 14 residues long. The CDR3 is CASSEALANTEAFF. The CDR3 region has the DNA TGTGCCAGCAGTGAAGCTCTAGCGAACACTGAAGCTTTCTTT. Full variable domain (missing parts from reference TRBV2 and TRBJ1-1): EPEVTQTPSHQVTQMGQEVILRCVPISNHLYFYWYRQILGQKVEFLVSFYNNEISEKSEIFDDQFSVERPDGSNFTLKIRSTKLEDSAMYFCASSEALANTEAFFGQGTRLTVV.

The chain is built from TRBV15 and TRBJ2-5; D gene ambiguous. The CDR3 has 15 residues. V dropped 0 bases and J dropped 4 bases, with 12 bases sitting between them. The V gene's germline CDR1 is LNHNV and CDR2 YYDKDF (reference sequence). CDR3 amino acids: CATSRETGLGETQYF. As DNA, the CDR3 is TGTGCCACCAGCAGAGAAACGGGCCTGGGAGAGACCCAGTACTTC.

This clonotype was seen ten or more times. CDR3 in DNA: TGTGCCAGCAGCTTAGGAGCGGTAGCGGGGGGCCAAGAGACCCAGTACTTC. Encoded protein: CASSLGAVAGGQETQYF. V gene TRBV7-7 combines with J gene TRBJ2-5; 10 nucleotides match TRBD2. CDR1 and CDR2 from the germline V gene are SSHAT and FNYEAQ (reference sequence). The CDR3 consists of 17 residues. Losses at the gene ends were 1 base for V and 1 base for J; bases not matched to a gene: 6.

The chain has TRBV29-1 and TRBJ2-5; 12 nucleotides line up with TRBD2. The CDR3 extends over 15 amino acids. V gave up 7 bases and J gave up 3 bases; unmatched junction bases: 9. In germline, CDR1 is SQVTM, CDR2 ANQGSEA. The CDR3 region has the DNA TGCAGCGCCCTAGAGACTAGCGGGGGCGAAGAGACCCAGTACTTC. This sequence encodes CSALETSGGEETQYF.

This clonotype was seen ten or more times. The rearrangement joins TRBV11-2 to TRBJ2-3, with D possibly being TRBD1 or TRBD2 (7 bases each). The V gene's germline CDR1 is SGHAT and CDR2 FQNNGV. V was trimmed by 3 bases and J by 2 bases, leaving 21 bases between them. The CDR3 has 18 residues. The CDR3 reads CASSFTSQGGGHTDTQYF. CDR3 in DNA: TGTGCCAGCAGCTTTACTAGCCAGGGGGGGGGCCACACAGATACGCAGTATTTT.

At least ten counts were recorded for this clonotype. The V and J genes are TRBV5-4 and TRBJ2-2; 12 bases align to TRBD1. Germline CDR1 and CDR2: SGHNT and YYREEE (reference sequence). V lost 4 bases, J lost 5 bases, and 6 bases stayed unmatched. The CDR3 extends over 16 amino acids. The CDR3 is CASSPGTGGGTGELFF. The CDR3 coding sequence is TGTGCCAGCAGCCCAGGGACAGGGGGCGGAACCGGGGAGCTGTTTTTT.

With regard to this clonotype: A much larger clone is a single base away; this may be a read error. The CDR3 coding sequence is TGTGCCAGCAGCTACTCCCGGGCCAGGGCCCACGAGCAGTACTTC. It codes for CASSYSRARAHEQYF. The J gene is TRBJ2-7, the V gene TRBV27, with D perhaps matching TRBD1 (5 bases). This CDR3 spans 15 amino acids. Per the germline V gene, CDR1 is MNHEY and CDR2 is SMNVEV (reference sequence). The V and J ends lost 6 bases and 5 bases respectively, with 20 bases between them.

This clonotype was seen repeatedly, ten times or more. V is TRBV6-1 and J is TRBJ2-1; 7 bases fit TRBD2. The V and J ends lost 6 bases and 2 bases, in that order; junction bases with no gene match: 7. The CDR3 loop spans 15 amino acids. CDR1 and CDR2 from the germline V gene are MNHNS and SASEGT. The CDR3 protein is CASSPSGTTYNEQFF. The DNA for the CDR3 is TGTGCCAGCAGCCCTTCCGGGACTACCTACAATGAGCAGTTCTTC.